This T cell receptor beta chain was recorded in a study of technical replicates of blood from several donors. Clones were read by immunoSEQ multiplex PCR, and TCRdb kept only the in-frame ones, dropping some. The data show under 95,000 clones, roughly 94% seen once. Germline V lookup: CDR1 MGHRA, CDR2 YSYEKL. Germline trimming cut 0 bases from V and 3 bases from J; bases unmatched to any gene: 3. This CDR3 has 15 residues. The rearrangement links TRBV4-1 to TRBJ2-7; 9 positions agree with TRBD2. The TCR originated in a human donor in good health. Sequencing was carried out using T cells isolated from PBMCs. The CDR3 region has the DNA TGCGCCAGCAGCCAAGAGCGGGGGGGACACTACGAGCAGTACTTC. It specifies CASSQERGGHYEQYF.